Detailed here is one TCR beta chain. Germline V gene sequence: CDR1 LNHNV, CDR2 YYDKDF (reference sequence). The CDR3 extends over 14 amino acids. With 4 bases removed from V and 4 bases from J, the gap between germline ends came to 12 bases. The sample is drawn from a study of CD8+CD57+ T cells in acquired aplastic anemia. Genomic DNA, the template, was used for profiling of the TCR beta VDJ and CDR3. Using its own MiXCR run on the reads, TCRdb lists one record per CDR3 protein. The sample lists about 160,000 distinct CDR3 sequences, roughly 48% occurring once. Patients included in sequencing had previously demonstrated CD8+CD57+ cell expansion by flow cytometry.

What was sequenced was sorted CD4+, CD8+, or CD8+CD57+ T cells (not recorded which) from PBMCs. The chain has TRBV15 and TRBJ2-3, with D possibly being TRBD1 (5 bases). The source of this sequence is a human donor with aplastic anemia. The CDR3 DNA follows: TGTGCCACCAGCACGCCCCAGGGATCAGATACGCAGTATTTT. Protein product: CATSTPQGSDTQYF.